This TCR beta chain derives from a study of T cell changes during pregnancy in multiple sclerosis. The CDR3 totals 15 residues. Germline CDR1 KGHSH, CDR2 LQKENI. V dropped 3 bases and J dropped 2; count of bases not matched to a gene: 4. TCRdb's table, derived via immunoSEQ multiplex PCR, lists solely in-frame clones and lacks some. The sample carries tens of thousands of clones, more than 90% recorded once. The specimen comprised peripheral blood, sampled in the first trimester of pregnancy. The chain has TRBV18 and TRBJ2-1, with 7 nucleotides matching TRBD1. The TCR originated in a female donor in good health, enrolled as a control in a pregnancy study. The CDR3 loop is CASSPTGTAYNEQFF. In DNA, the CDR3 is TGTGCCAGCTCACCGACGGGGACAGCCTACAATGAGCAGTTCTTC.